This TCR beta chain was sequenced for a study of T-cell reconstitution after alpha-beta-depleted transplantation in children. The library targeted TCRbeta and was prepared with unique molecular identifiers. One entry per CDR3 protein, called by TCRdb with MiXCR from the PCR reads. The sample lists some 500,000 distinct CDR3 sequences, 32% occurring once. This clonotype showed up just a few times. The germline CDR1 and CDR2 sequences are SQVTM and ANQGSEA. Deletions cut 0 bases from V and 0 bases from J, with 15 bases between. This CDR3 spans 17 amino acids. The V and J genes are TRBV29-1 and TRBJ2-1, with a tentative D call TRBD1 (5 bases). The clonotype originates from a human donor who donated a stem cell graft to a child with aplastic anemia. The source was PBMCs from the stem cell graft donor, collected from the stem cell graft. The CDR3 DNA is TGCAGCGTTGAAGAGGATAAGGGGCCGGGCTCCTACAATGAGCAGTTCTTC. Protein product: CSVEEDKGPGSYNEQFF.